The 14 T cell receptor beta chains listed next were all sequenced from one sample in a study of shared clonotypes between healthy human individuals. The method was immunoSEQ multiplex PCR; TCRdb's version includes in-frame clones alone and lacks a portion of them. Here the sample spans roughly 2.5 million clones, over 85% being singletons. The sample taken for sequencing was naive CD4+ T cells sorted from blood. Specified subset: CD45RA+ positively selected. These TCRs come from a young man in good health.

With respect to this clone: Possible read error: a much larger clone is one base away. Distinct nucleotide sequences in the sample also encode this CDR3. The chain couples TRBV18 to TRBJ2-5, with unresolved D. V lost 6 bases to trimming and J lost 1 base, with 3 bases between them. The CDR3 totals 11 residues. Per the germline V gene, CDR1 is KGHSH and CDR2 is LQKENI. The CDR3 DNA reads TGTGCCAGCTCGCCCCAAGAGACCCAGTACTTC. This encodes CASSPQETQYF. Looking up the rest from reference TRBV18 and TRBJ2-5 gives the full variable domain: NAGVMQNPRHLVRRRGQEARLRCSPMKGHSHVYWYRQLPEEGLKFMVYLQKENIIDESGMPKERFSAEFPKEGPSILRIQQVVRGDSAAYFCASSPQETQYFGPGTRLLVL.

In nucleotides, the CDR3 is TGTGCCAGCTCCCCTAGGGGACTAGCGGGAAACTACGAGCAGTACTTC. This sequence encodes CASSPRGLAGNYEQYF. This chain uses TRBV18 with TRBJ2-7; TRBD2 matches at 13 bases. The V and J ends lost 6 bases and 3 bases, in that order; junction bases with no gene match: 8. Germline V gene sequence: CDR1 KGHSH, CDR2 LQKENI. This CDR3 comprises 16 residues.

This chain links TRBV28 with TRBJ1-3; D call uncertain. Germline loops: CDR1 MDHEN, CDR2 SYDVKM. Trimming shortened V by 5 bases and J by 4 bases, and 6 bases separated the two germline ends. This CDR3 is built from 12 residues. The CDR3 DNA sequence: TGTGCCAGCAGTAAAACAGGAAACACCATATATTTT. Amino acids: CASSKTGNTIYF. Filled out from reference TRBV28 and TRBJ1-3, the complete variable domain reads DVKVTQSSRYLVKRTGEKVFLECVQDMDHENMFWYRQDPGLGLRLIYFSYDVKMKEKGDIPEGYSVSREKKERFSLILESASTNQTSMYLCASSKTGNTIYFGEGSWLTVV.

As for this clone: At one of its ends the junction is not consistent with the germline gene, which may arise from a read error. The rearrangement joins TRBV7-7 to TRBJ2-2, with 10 bases that match TRBD1. CDR1 SSHAT and CDR2 FNYEAQ come from the germline V gene (reference sequence). The CDR3 consists of 16 residues. The CDR3 DNA sequence: TGTGCTAGCAGCTTAGGACAGGGGGTGCTCACCGGGGAGCTGTTTTTT. Protein: CASSLGQGVLTGELFF.

V and J are TRBV1 and TRBJ2-5; the table's D call, TRBD2, was not checked against the DNA. TRBV1 is a listed pseudogene. This CDR3 is built from 12 residues. The CDR3 sequence is CTSSQVLPTQYF. The DNA of the CDR3 is TGCACCAGCAGCCAAGTTCTACCGACCCAGTACTTC.

The chain has TRBV2 and TRBJ2-3, with no clear D. The V end was cut by 4 bases, the J end by 4 bases, with 9 bases between. The CDR3 spans 13 residues. Germline V gives CDR1 SNHLY, CDR2 FYNNEI. The CDR3 DNA follows: TGTGCCAGCAGTGTGTCCCTCCCAGATACGCAGTATTTT. This encodes CASSVSLPDTQYF.

V and J are TRBV6-4 and TRBJ1-5; D not certain. V was trimmed by 2 bases and J by 4 bases, leaving 12 bases between them. This CDR3 has 15 amino acids. Germline assignment: CDR1 MRHNA and CDR2 SNTAGT. CDR3 DNA: TGTGCCAGCAGTGACGGGCTAAGAGGGAATCAGCCCCAGCATTTT. It yields the protein CASSDGLRGNQPQHF.

This clone came up once. This chain connects TRBV5-4 to TRBJ2-1; 11 nucleotides agree with TRBD2. The CDR3 has 15 amino acids. Per the germline V gene, CDR1 is SGHNT and CDR2 is YYREEE (reference sequence). V dropped 0 bases and J dropped 9; count of bases not matched to a gene: 5. CDR3 nucleotide sequence: TGTGCCAGCAGCTTGGGTAGCGGGAGGGCTCTTGAGCAGTTCTTC. It codes for CASSLGSGRALEQFF.

About this clone: Other DNA sequences in the same sample also yield this CDR3. The rearrangement uses TRBV15 and TRBJ2-7, with D unresolved. Germline-derived CDR1 and CDR2 are LNHNV and YYDKDF (reference sequence). Trimming shortened V by 0 bases and J by 1 base, and 10 bases separated the two germline ends. The CDR3 extends over 15 amino acids. This chain's CDR3 is CATSRDPAGSYEQYF. The CDR3 DNA is TGTGCCACCAGCAGAGATCCAGCCGGATCCTACGAGCAGTACTTC.

The chain carries TRBV28 and TRBJ2-7, with TRBD1 as a possible D gene (5 bases). V shed 6 bases and J shed 5 bases, with 14 bases lying between them. Germline CDR1 reads MDHEN; CDR2 reads SYDVKM. The CDR3 loop spans 13 amino acids. CDR3 DNA: TGTGCCAGCAGCACAGGATCCTTAAACGAGCAGTACTTC. This codes for CASSTGSLNEQYF.

The chain carries TRBV12-5 and TRBJ1-2; D gene ambiguous. In germline, CDR1 is LGHNT, CDR2 FRNRAP. The CDR3 loop spans 11 amino acids. The germline V and J ends were trimmed by 1 base and 9 bases, with 6 bases remaining between them. The CDR3 here is CASGLGRSYTF. In nucleotides, the CDR3 is TGTGCTAGTGGTTTGGGCAGGAGCTACACCTTC. Drawing the rest from reference TRBV12-5 and TRBJ1-2, the complete variable domain is DARVTQTPRHKVTEMGQEVTMRCQPILGHNTVFWYRQTMMQGLELLAYFRNRAPLDDSGMPKDRFSAEMPDATLATLKIQPSEPRDSAVYFCASGLGRSYTFGSGTRLTVV.

This chain connects TRBV5-1 to TRBJ2-2; 8 bases line up with TRBD1. Germline V gene sequence: CDR1 SGHRS, CDR2 YFSETQ. J lost 1 base, V lost 3 bases, and 5 bases had no gene match. The CDR3 contains 16 residues. Written as DNA, the CDR3 is TGCGCCAGCAGCTCGAACGGACAGGGGAACACCGGGGAGCTGTTTTTT. The encoded protein is CASSSNGQGNTGELFF.

The V gene is TRBV2, the J gene TRBJ1-2; D is undetermined. CDR1 SNHLY and CDR2 FYNNEI come from the germline V gene. This CDR3 spans 13 amino acids. The germline V and J ends were trimmed by 6 bases and 2 bases, with 10 bases remaining between them. The CDR3 region has the DNA TGTGCCAGCAGACAAGAGGGAAACTATGGCTACACCTTC. It translates to CASRQEGNYGYTF.

As to this clone: The sample has other DNA sequences that encode this CDR3 too. This chain links TRBV10-2 with TRBJ1-3, with unresolved D. This CDR3 has 13 amino acids. The germline V gene encodes CDR1 WSHSY and CDR2 SAAADI. V dropped 0 bases and J dropped 1 base, with 1 base sitting between them. CDR3 protein: CASSESSGNTIYF. In nucleotides, the CDR3 is TGCGCCAGCAGTGAGTCATCTGGAAACACCATATATTTT.